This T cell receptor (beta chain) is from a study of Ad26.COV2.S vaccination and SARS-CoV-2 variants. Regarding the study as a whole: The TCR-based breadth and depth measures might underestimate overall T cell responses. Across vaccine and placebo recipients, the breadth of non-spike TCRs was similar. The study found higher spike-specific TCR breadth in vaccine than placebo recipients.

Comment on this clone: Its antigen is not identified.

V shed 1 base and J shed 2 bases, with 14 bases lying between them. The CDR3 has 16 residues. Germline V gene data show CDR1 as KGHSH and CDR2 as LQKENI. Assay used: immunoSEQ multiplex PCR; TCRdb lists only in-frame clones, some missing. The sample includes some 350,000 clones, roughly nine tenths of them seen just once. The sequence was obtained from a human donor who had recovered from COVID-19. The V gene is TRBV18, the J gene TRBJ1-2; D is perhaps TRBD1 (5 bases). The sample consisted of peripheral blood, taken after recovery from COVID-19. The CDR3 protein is CASSPQGTGVNYGYTF. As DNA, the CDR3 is TGTGCCAGCTCACCACAGGGGACGGGAGTCAACTATGGCTACACCTTC.